The 8 T cell receptor beta chains given below trace back to one sample, sequenced in a study of blood T cell repertoires in COVID-19. Produced via immunoSEQ multiplex PCR; TCRdb's table is partial and in-frame only. The repertoire consists of 280,000 or so clones, with about 83% occurring once and the leading ten covering about 5.7%. Material for sequencing was PBMCs or T cells enriched from blood (not recorded which). These receptor sequences come from a woman between 40 and 50 years old who had recovered from COVID-19.

V and J are TRBV7-3 and TRBJ2-7, with 9 bases fitting TRBD1. V was clipped by 10 bases and J by 2 bases; unmatched bases: 3. This CDR3 comprises 12 residues. Germline CDR1 is SGHTA and CDR2 is FQGTGA. The CDR3 DNA reads TGTGCCATCCGGACAGGGGCCTACGAGCAGTACTTC. This encodes CAIRTGAYEQYF.

This chain uses TRBV18 with TRBJ1-2; TRBD1 aligns across 7 bases. In germline, CDR1 is KGHSH, CDR2 LQKENI. V lost 6 bases and J lost 0; bases outside the gene matches: 7. This CDR3 spans 15 amino acids. CDR3: CASSRDSGSNYGYTF. DNA for the CDR3: TGTGCCAGCTCCCGGGACAGCGGATCTAACTATGGCTACACCTTC.

This clone was detected only a few times. The genes are TRBV7-3 and TRBJ2-7, with D perhaps TRBD2 (9 bases). The V end lost 2 bases, the J end lost 3 bases, and 17 bases lay between the germline ends. This CDR3 contains 16 residues. The germline CDR1 and CDR2 sequences are SGHTA and FQGTGA. In nucleotides, the CDR3 is TGTGCCAGCAGCTTAGGAGCGGGAGGACAGGGCTACGAGCAGTACTTC. It yields the protein CASSLGAGGQGYEQYF. The full variable domain, completed using reference TRBV7-3 and TRBJ2-7, is GAGVSQTPSNKVTEKGKYVELRCDPISGHTALYWYRQSLGQGPEFLIYFQGTGAADDSGLPNDRFFAVRPEGSVSTLKIQRTERGDSAVYLCASSLGAGGQGYEQYFGPGTRLTVT.

This clone was detected ten times or more. The gene calls are TRBV16 and TRBJ2-1; unclear D gene. This CDR3 region has 13 residues. In germline, CDR1 is KGHSY, CDR2 FQNENV. Trimming cost V 2 bases and J 12 bases, with 14 bases left between them. The CDR3 here is CASSQPSGFGQFF. The CDR3 DNA sequence: TGTGCCAGCAGCCAACCATCCGGGTTCGGGCAGTTCTTC.

The chain links TRBV9 to TRBJ2-1; 10 bases are a match to TRBD2. V lost 4 bases and J lost 9; bases outside the gene matches: 7. The germline CDR1 and CDR2 sequences are SGDLS and YYNGEE. The CDR3 consists of 14 residues. The CDR3 loop reads CASSTAGGPREQFF. The CDR3 DNA follows: TGTGCCAGCAGCACAGCGGGAGGGCCACGTGAGCAGTTCTTC.

V and J are TRBV19 and TRBJ2-3, with 7 bases fitting TRBD1. Unmatched junction bases numbered 5, after V lost 6 bases and J lost 2 bases. CDR1 LNHDA and CDR2 SQIVND come from the germline V gene (reference sequence). The CDR3 loop spans 14 amino acids. The CDR3 region has the DNA TGTGCCAGTAGGAGGGACAGTTCCACAGATACGCAGTATTTT. It codes for CASRRDSSTDTQYF.

The chain employs TRBV2 and TRBJ2-7, with D hard to call. The CDR3 consists of 10 residues. The germline V and J ends were trimmed by 4 bases and 7 bases, with 5 bases remaining between them. In germline, CDR1 is SNHLY, CDR2 FYNNEI. This CDR3 reads CASSVEEQYF. The CDR3 DNA is TGTGCCAGCAGTGTAGAGGAGCAGTACTTC.

The chain links TRBV27 to TRBJ2-1, with 11 bases lining up with TRBD1. Germline V gene lookup returns CDR1 MNHEY and CDR2 SMNVEV (reference sequence). The V gene end was trimmed by 8 bases and the J gene end by 8 bases; junction bases not matched to a gene: 8. The CDR3 length is 14 residues. The CDR3 reads CASSGDRGYDEQFF. CDR3 in DNA: TGTGCCAGCTCCGGGGACAGGGGGTACGATGAGCAGTTCTTC.